This T cell receptor (beta chain) was documented in a study of OX40 agonist ivuxolimab in advanced cancers. Regarding the complete study: The costimulatory receptor OX40 (CD134) was targeted by ivuxolimab, a fully human IgG2 agonistic monoclonal antibody. Intravenous ivuxolimab was administered to patients every 2 weeks at six dose levels: 0.01, 0.1, 0.3, 1.5, 3 and 10 mg/kg. Of the approximately 53 patients in dose escalation, about 19 had hepatocellular carcinoma, some 15 had melanoma, 9 had renal cell carcinoma and 9 had head and neck cancer. The dose-escalation cohort was almost 85% male with a mean age of about 60 years, ranging from roughly 20 to 80. Prior anti-PD-1, anti-PD-L1 or anti-CTLA-4 therapy was permitted, and checkpoint inhibitors had been received by around 39% of dose-escalation patients. Three dose-escalation patients achieved partial responses, one with hepatocellular carcinoma and two with cutaneous melanoma. The purpose of peripheral TCRbeta sequencing was to test whether ivuxolimab changed TCR sequence diversity and led to clonal T-cell expansion. The paper reports the monotherapy dose-escalation portion (N ≈ 50 patients) of the phase I ivuxolimab trial. The paper as a whole reports these results and caveats: In partial responders in the 0.1-3.0 mg/kg groups, normalized peripheral clonal expansion was found to be among the lowest, especially among CD8+ T cells. The antigen specificity of the peripheral T cells that underwent clonal expansion was not determined. At doses of 0.1 to 3.0 mg/kg, clonal expansion of both CD4+ and CD8+ T cells in blood was seen between baseline and week 6. After ivuxolimab, CD8+ T cells had more expanded clones than CD4+ T cells on average. Low levels of normalized T-cell clonal expansion were also seen in some patients who did not respond.

About this clone: Its recognized antigen is unknown. No base qualities exist here, and no much larger clone lies one base off it.

To sequence the TCRbeta CDR3 region, genomic DNA was isolated from the sorted cells. The immunoSEQ Assay was used for sequencing of TCRbeta CDR3 regions. Drawn from immuneACCESS, this table holds only the in-frame rearrangements with V and J called that TCRdb kept. Clones are partly lost; checked studies trace under half to an unresolved V gene and leave the rest unexplained. In this sample the table shows roughly 52,000 clones, around 77% of which occur a single time. The ten largest account for roughly 6.3% of the sample. The V end gives up 5 bases and the J end 2 bases, leaving 5 bases in the junction not matched to a gene. CDR3 length: 15 amino acids, cysteine to phenylalanine. Only the CDR3 DNA stays, 45 bases, in frame from base 1. Reading the germline V gene gives CDR1 SGHVS and CDR2 FQNEAQ. Patients with autoimmune disease history or receiving systemic immunosuppression were excluded from the trial. Peripheral blood for TCR sequencing was drawn from every dose cohort at baseline, at cycle 4 day 1 and at cycle 7 day 1. Samples came from an open-label, multicenter, first-in-human phase I dose-escalation trial of ivuxolimab. Adults with locally advanced or metastatic head and neck squamous cell, hepatocellular, melanoma or renal cell carcinoma were enrolled in the trial. CD4+ and CD8+ T cells were sorted separately from peripheral blood before TCR sequencing.

The source material was CD4+ or CD8+ T cells sorted from blood, sampled in a trial of the OX40 agonist ivuxolimab. Here the chain combines TRBV7-8 and TRBJ1-3, with 8 bases in between that match TRBD1. The TCR originated in an adult with an advanced solid tumor such as melanoma, head and neck, liver or kidney cancer. CDR3 protein: CASSAQGAAGNTIYF. The DNA sequence reads TGTGCCAGCAGCGCGCAGGGGGCAGCTGGAAACACCATATATTTT.